This T cell receptor beta chain was recovered during a study of CD8 T cells in ankylosing spondylitis. Findings of the study overall: Relatively scarce in peripheral blood, disease-linked clones were CD8+. What appeared characteristic of ankylosing spondylitis blood was a TCR beta motif of several highly homologous variants. Both synovial fluid and blood in reactive arthritis had previously been reported to carry some motif variants. Disease-associated clones were reportedly significantly overrepresented in matched ankylosing spondylitis synovial fluid.

Each TCR beta library was made by quantitative 5'-RACE that incorporated molecular barcodes. From the 5' RACE reads, TCRdb called clonotypes with MiXCR, one entry per CDR3 protein. Seen here are 330,000 or so distinct CDR3 sequences, roughly 8% observed once, and the top ten hold about 15%. This clonotype has a count of ten or more. Its antigen is undetermined. V was cut by 9 bases and J by 2 bases, with 17 bases left in between. CDR3 length: 14 amino acids. Germline V lookup: CDR1 MDHEN, CDR2 SYDVKM. The rearrangement uses TRBV28 and TRBJ2-7, with D tentatively TRBD1 (6 bases). This sequence originates from a male donor with ankylosing spondylitis. Sample: blood, either unsorted or a sorted T cell fraction (not recorded which). The CDR3 reads CASTSSGQTYEQYF. The CDR3 nucleotides are TGTGCCAGTACGTCGTCGGGACAAACCTACGAGCAGTACTTC.